This is a list of T cell receptor beta chains from one sample in a study of monozygotic twins with cystic fibrosis. The data were produced by immunoSEQ multiplex PCR, yet TCRdb's version contains in-frame clones alone and is incomplete. The sample carries around 26,000 clones, about 96% recorded once. The source material was blood. The source is a girl aged 2 to 10 with cystic fibrosis. Each CDR3 is given with its conserved first and last residue. Fields, in order: V gene, clone size, D gene, J gene, CDR3 protein, CDR3 DNA. D genes are given only for firm matches. Rows may omit the clone size; those that give it use once, few, many or a size class.

TRBV11-3	-	TRBD1	TRBJ1-3	CASSPGQGPGNTIYF	TGTGCCAGCAGCCCAGGACAGGGCCCTGGAAACACCATATATTTT
TRBV18	-	-	TRBJ2-7	CASSHELPSSYEQYF	TGTGCCAGCTCACACGAGCTCCCCAGCTCCTACGAGCAGTACTTC
TRBV5-1	-	-	TRBJ1-1	CASNNIGLSTEAFF	TGCGCCAGCAACAATATAGGCCTCAGCACTGAAGCTTTCTTT
TRBV6-5	-	-	TRBJ2-5	CASTDLIQETQYF	TGTGCCAGCACTGACCTCATCCAAGAGACCCAGTACTTC
TRBV5-8	-	-	TRBJ1-1	CASSWGVEAFF	TGTGCCAGCAGCTGGGGTGTCGAAGCTTTCTTT
TRBV7-2	-	-	TRBJ2-7	CASSLEAGNYEQYF	TGTGCCAGCAGCTTAGAGGCAGGGAACTACGAGCAGTACTTC
TRBV5-1	-	TRBD2	TRBJ2-1	CASSAELAGENYEQFF	TGCGCCAGCAGCGCAGAACTAGCGGGAGAAAACTATGAGCAGTTCTTC
TRBV28	-	TRBD1	TRBJ1-1	CASSSTGVGTEAFF	TGTGCCAGCAGTTCCACAGGGGTTGGGACTGAAGCTTTCTTT
TRBV11-2	-	TRBD2	TRBJ2-6	CASSAGLAGVSGANVLTF	TGTGCCAGCAGCGCCGGACTAGCGGGAGTCTCTGGGGCCAACGTCCTGACTTTC
TRBV2	-	-	TRBJ2-1	CASSATSSYNEQFF	TGTGCCAGCAGTGCCACAAGCTCCTACAATGAGCAGTTCTTC
TRBV5-1	-	-	TRBJ1-5	CASSFSYNQPQHF	TGCGCCAGCAGCTTTTCGTACAATCAGCCCCAGCATTTT
TRBV7-9	-	TRBD2	TRBJ2-3	CASSLATSGGDTQYF	TGTGCCAGCAGCTTAGCGACTAGCGGGGGAGATACGCAGTATTTT
TRBV28	-	-	TRBJ2-3	CASSPAHSTDTQYF	TGTGCCAGCAGTCCCGCCCATAGCACAGATACGCAGTATTTT
TRBV5-1	-	-	TRBJ1-4	CASSWTTGSTNEKLFF	TGCGCCAGCAGCTGGACCACAGGGTCAACTAATGAAAAACTGTTTTTT
TRBV19	medium-sized	-	TRBJ1-1	CASSIVGGPSAEAFF	TGTGCCAGTAGTATAGTAGGAGGGCCCAGCGCTGAAGCTTTCTTT
TRBV6-5	-	TRBD2	TRBJ2-2	CASSRWTSGELFF	TGTGCCAGCAGCCGATGGACTAGCGGGGAGCTGTTTTTT
TRBV4-2	-	-	TRBJ1-5	CASSLGDFQPQHF	TGTGCCAGCAGCTTGGGGGATTTTCAGCCCCAGCATTTT
TRBV28	-	TRBD2	TRBJ2-5	CASSLMGLAGVGETQYF	TGTGCCAGCAGTTTGATGGGACTAGCGGGAGTTGGAGAGACCCAGTACTTC
TRBV19	-	TRBD1	TRBJ2-7	CASGQGTYYEQYF	TGTGCCAGCGGACAGGGGACATACTACGAGCAGTACTTC
TRBV27	-	-	TRBJ1-5	CASSIRRGQPQHF	TGTGCCAGCAGTATCCGACGGGGTCAGCCCCAGCATTTT
TRBV28	-	-	TRBJ2-7	CASSFSRVLSYEQYF	TGTGCCAGCAGTTTCTCGCGGGTCCTCTCCTACGAGCAGTACTTC
TRBV6-1	-	TRBD2	TRBJ2-3	CASSEIQSGSRTQYF	TGTGCCAGCAGTGAAATCCAGAGCGGGAGTAGGACGCAGTATTTT
TRBV4-1	-	-	TRBJ1-4	CASSQPGTITNEKLFF	TGCGCCAGCAGCCAACCCGGGACAATAACTAATGAAAAACTGTTTTTT
TRBV5-4	-	TRBD1	TRBJ1-2	CASSVGQGDFGYTF	TGTGCCAGCAGCGTGGGACAGGGGGACTTTGGCTACACCTTC
TRBV7-9	-	-	TRBJ2-7	CASSLRSRGVDEQYF	TGTGCCAGCAGCTTAAGGTCCAGGGGTGTCGACGAGCAGTACTTC
TRBV5-1	-	-	TRBJ2-3	CASSPATSTDTQYF	TGCGCCAGCAGCCCCGCGACTAGCACAGATACGCAGTATTTT
TRBV5-4	once	TRBD2	TRBJ2-7	CASSSPPSGGPNEQYF	TGTGCCAGCAGCTCCCCCCCTAGCGGAGGGCCCAACGAGCAGTACTTC
TRBV21-1	-	-	TRBJ1-5	CASSKTRDRGHQPQHF	TGTGCCAGCAGCAAGACCCGGGACAGGGGGCATCAGCCCCAGCATTTT
TRBV6-6	-	-	TRBJ1-1	CASSYWGYTEAFF	TGTGCCAGCAGTTACTGGGGGTACACTGAAGCTTTCTTT
TRBV19	-	-	TRBJ1-5	CASSIGGGPLLHF	TGTGCCAGTAGTATAGGCGGGGGACCGCTTTTGCATTTT
TRBV7-2	-	-	TRBJ2-4	CASSLGGGENIQYF	TGTGCCAGCAGCTTAGGAGGGGGAGAGAACATTCAGTACTTC
TRBV7-6	-	-	TRBJ2-7	CASSLADYLGEQYF	TGTGCCAGCAGCTTAGCGGACTACCTCGGCGAGCAGTACTTC
TRBV6-5	-	-	TRBJ2-2	CASSYSGRNTGELFF	TGTGCCAGCAGTTACTCGGGCAGAAACACCGGGGAGCTGTTTTTT
TRBV7-9	-	-	TRBJ2-1	CASSLQGSYNEQFF	TGTGCCAGCAGCTTGCAGGGCTCCTACAATGAGCAGTTCTTC